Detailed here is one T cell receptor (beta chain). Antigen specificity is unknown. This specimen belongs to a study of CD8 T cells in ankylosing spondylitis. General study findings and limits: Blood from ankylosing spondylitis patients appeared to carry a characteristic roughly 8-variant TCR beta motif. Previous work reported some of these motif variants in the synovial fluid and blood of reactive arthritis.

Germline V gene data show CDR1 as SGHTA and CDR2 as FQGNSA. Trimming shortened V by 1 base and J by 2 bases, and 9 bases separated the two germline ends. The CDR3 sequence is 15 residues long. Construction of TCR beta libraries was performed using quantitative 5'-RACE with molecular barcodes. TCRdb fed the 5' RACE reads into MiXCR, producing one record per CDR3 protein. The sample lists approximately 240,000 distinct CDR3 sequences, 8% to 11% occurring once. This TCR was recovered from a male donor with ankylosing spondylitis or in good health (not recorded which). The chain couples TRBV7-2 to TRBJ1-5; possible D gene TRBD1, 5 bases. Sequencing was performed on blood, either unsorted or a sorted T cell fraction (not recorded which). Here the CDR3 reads CASSLVAGGNQPQHF. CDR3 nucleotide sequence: TGTGCCAGCAGCTTAGTGGCGGGGGGCAATCAGCCCCAGCATTTT.